This entry is about one T cell receptor (beta chain). Its specificity is unknown. TCRdb reprocessed the 5' RACE reads via MiXCR and lists one record per CDR3 protein. This sample carries 350,000 to 550,000 distinct CDR3 sequences, roughly 18% of them seen once, and the ten largest clones take about 22%. The CDR3 sequence is 14 residues long. Germline CDR1 SEHNR, CDR2 FQNEAQ (reference sequence). Trimming removed 5 bases at V and 1 base at J, with 10 bases between. This entry is derived from a study of T-cell memory formation after mild COVID-19. Study-level points and caveats: Shrinking CD4+ clones resided mostly in CM and EM, and CD8+ ones in EMRA.

Sequencing used PBMCs or a T cell subset sorted from them (not recorded which). This sequence was found in a man aged 18-30 years who had mild COVID-19 (a few samples of this study predate the infection). Cell type and time point are not known. V is TRBV7-9 and J is TRBJ2-3, with D uncertain. The CDR3 spells CASSPRYGTDTQYF. The CDR3 DNA reads as TGTGCCAGCAGCCCGAGGTACGGCACAGATACGCAGTATTTT.